Reported below is one T cell receptor (beta chain). Trimming took off 5 bases at V and 0 bases at J, with 18 bases between the two ends. CDR3 size: 17 residues. The V gene's germline CDR1 is SEHNR and CDR2 FQNEAQ (reference sequence). This specimen belongs to a study of cytomegalovirus exposure and HLA in healthy donors. PCR primers comprised 60 Vbeta and 13 Jbeta primers. Original methodology: Later work found 80 million to 85 million unique TCR beta chains, with about 10 million shared. The assay was immunoSEQ multiplex PCR, and TCRdb's table has in-frame clones only and misses some. V, J and clone size are taken as reported in that table, and D and trimming were inferred from the DNA itself. The sample table includes about 190,000 clones.

Input material: PBMCs. V gene TRBV7-9 combines with J gene TRBJ2-3; TRBD2 might be the D (6 bases). The clonotype originates from a woman aged 25 to 45 in good health and CMV-seropositive. CDR3 protein: CASSPAGSSTSTDTQYF. In DNA, the CDR3 is TGTGCCAGCAGCCCGGCGGGGAGTTCCACTAGCACAGATACGCAGTATTTT.